Shown below are 32 T cell receptor beta chains from a single sample sequenced in a study of a mutant IDH1 vaccine in newly diagnosed glioma. The protocol was immunoSEQ multiplex PCR, while the TCRdb copy is restricted to in-frame clones and leaves out a portion. The data hold tens of thousands of clones, with about 75% observed a single time. These receptors' targets are unknown. The time point was: week 23, last vaccination. Topical imiquimod was applied with each vaccine dose, which held 300 ug of mutant IDH1 20-mer peptide. This material consisted of PBMCs, taken from a glioma patient whose treatment included an IDH1 peptide vaccine. The receptors originated from a man aged 50 to 59 with glioma.

The gene calls are TRBV7-9 and TRBJ1-5; the D is unclear. Germline V lookup: CDR1 SEHNR, CDR2 FQNEAQ (reference sequence). The length of the CDR3 is 13 residues. With 2 bases removed from V and 7 bases from J, the gap between germline ends came to 9 bases. The CDR3 DNA reads as TGTGCCAGCAGCTTATCAGGCGGACAGCCCCAGCATTTT. Protein product: CASSLSGGQPQHF.

This chain uses TRBV18 with TRBJ1-1; D unclear. The CDR3 has 15 amino acids. Germline CDR1 reads KGHSH; CDR2 reads LQKENI. The germline V and J ends were trimmed by 3 bases and 4 bases, with 15 bases remaining between them. For the CDR3, the DNA is TGTGCCAGCTCACCGGACCGGAACACGGGCACTGAAGCTTTCTTT. Its translation: CASSPDRNTGTEAFF.

For this clone: At one of its ends the junction is not consistent with the germline gene, which may arise from a read error. This chain connects TRBV28 to TRBJ1-4; no clear D gene. CDR3 length: 11 amino acids. Per the germline V gene, CDR1 is MDHEN and CDR2 is SYDVKM. CDR3 amino acids: CASRSDGLTLF. Written as DNA, the CDR3 is TGTGCCAGCAGATCGGACGGCTTGACCCTTTTT.

The chain is built from TRBV6-5 and TRBJ2-2; perhaps TRBD2 as D (5 bases). V lost 6 bases, J lost 7 bases, and 9 bases lay in between. CDR1 and CDR2 from the germline V gene are MNHEY and SVGAGI. The CDR3 sequence is 12 residues long. CDR3 coding DNA: TGTGCCAGCAGCACGGGGAGCGGGGAGCTGTTTTTT. Encoded protein: CASSTGSGELFF.

V is TRBV5-5 and J is TRBJ2-7, with TRBD1 as a possible D gene (5 bases). The CDR3 covers 14 residues. CDR1 and CDR2 from the germline V gene are SGHKS and YYEKEE (reference sequence). Trimming left V 4 bases short and J 2 bases short, with 13 bases between. CDR3: CASSPVQGPYEQYF. The CDR3 DNA sequence: TGTGCCAGCAGCCCCGTGCAGGGTCCCTACGAGCAGTACTTC. Full variable domain (remainder filled in from reference TRBV5-5 and TRBJ2-7): DAGVTQSPTHLIKTRGQQVTLRCSPISGHKSVSWYQQVLGQGPQFIFQYYEKEERGRGNFPDRFSARQFPNYSSELNVNALLLGDSALYLCASSPVQGPYEQYFGPGTRLTVT.

This chain joins TRBV21-1 and TRBJ2-1; the table calls TRBD2, which could not be checked here. TRBV21-1 is reported as a pseudogene. This CDR3 contains 18 residues. CDR3 sequence: CASSPDRLAGAGRDEQFF. In DNA, the CDR3 is TGTGCCAGCAGCCCGGACCGGCTAGCGGGGGCCGGTAGGGATGAGCAGTTCTTC.

The chain employs TRBV7-2 and TRBJ2-7; a possible D gene is TRBD1 (7 bases). V was trimmed by 1 base and J by 7 bases, leaving 14 bases between them. The germline CDR1 and CDR2 sequences are SGHTA and FQGNSA. The CDR3 loop spans 14 amino acids. CDR3 residues: CASSLGQGGREQYF. For the CDR3, the DNA is TGTGCCAGCAGCTTAGGACAGGGAGGAAGGGAGCAGTACTTC.

J is TRBJ1-2 and V is TRBV30, with a tentative D call TRBD1 (6 bases). The germline CDR1 and CDR2 sequences are GTSNPN and SVGIG (reference sequence). Trimming stripped 0 bases from V and 2 bases from J, with 13 bases between. There are 15 residues in the CDR3. The CDR3 here is CAWSVGTLRNYGYTF. In DNA form, the CDR3 reads TGTGCCTGGAGTGTAGGGACACTGAGGAACTATGGCTACACCTTC.

The chain carries TRBV6-6 and TRBJ2-1, with a tentative D call TRBD2 (6 bases). The CDR3 runs to 14 residues. Germline CDR1 is MNHNY and CDR2 is SVGAGI (reference sequence). V gave up 7 bases and J gave up 2 bases, with 12 bases separating them. The CDR3 sequence: CASNLGGTYNEQFF. CDR3 coding DNA: TGTGCCAGCAACTTAGGAGGGACCTACAATGAGCAGTTCTTC.

The chain couples TRBV5-1 to TRBJ2-4; TRBD2 might be the D (5 bases). The CDR3 is 14 residues long. The germline gives CDR1 SGHRS, CDR2 YFSETQ. V dropped 0 bases and J dropped 8 bases, with 12 bases sitting between them. The CDR3 is CASSLAEMRDIQYF. CDR3 nucleotides: TGCGCCAGCAGCTTGGCCGAAATGAGGGACATTCAGTACTTC.

The chain has TRBV30 and TRBJ2-1, with TRBD2 as a possible D gene (5 bases). The ends were cut back, 2 bases at V and 9 bases at J, with 11 bases in the middle. The CDR3 contains 12 residues. Germline loops: CDR1 GTSNPN, CDR2 SVGIG (reference sequence). CDR3 DNA sequence: TGTGCCTGGAGTTTCCCCGGAGGTGAGCAGTTCTTC. Its protein product is CAWSFPGGEQFF.

This chain uses TRBV7-9 with TRBJ2-5; 8 nucleotides align to TRBD2. The V segment lost 5 bases and the J segment 3 bases; nucleotides outside the gene matches: 8. This CDR3 is built from 15 residues. CDR1 is SEHNR, CDR2 FQNEAQ, per germline (reference sequence). The CDR3 DNA reads as TGTGCCAGCAGCCCCCGGGGGGGGGTCGAAGAGACCCAGTACTTC. Translated, it gives CASSPRGGVEETQYF.

V gene TRBV29-1 combines with J gene TRBJ1-4; D is undetermined. This CDR3 spans 11 amino acids. Germline V gives CDR1 SQVTM, CDR2 ANQGSEA. Trimming pared 4 bases from V and 6 bases from J, leaving 6 bases between. The CDR3 sequence: CSVGEDEKLFF. DNA for the CDR3: TGCAGCGTTGGGGAGGATGAAAAACTGTTTTTT.

The chain uses TRBV2 and TRBJ1-4; 8 bases are a match to TRBD1. Germline-derived CDR1 and CDR2 are SNHLY and FYNNEI. V lost 6 bases to trimming and J lost 0 bases; unmatched junction nucleotides: 3. This CDR3 is 15 amino acids long. The CDR3 bases are TGTGCCAGCAGGGACAGGGCCTCAACTAATGAAAAACTGTTTTTT. This translates into CASRDRASTNEKLFF.

The chain is built from TRBV4-2 and TRBJ2-5; TRBD2 aligns across 8 bases. CDR1 LGHNA and CDR2 YNFKEQ come from the germline V gene. Germline trimming cut 2 bases from V and 1 base from J; bases unmatched to any gene: 3. The CDR3 extends over 15 amino acids. CDR3 nucleotide sequence: TGTGCCAGCAGCCAACGGGGGGGTACCCAAGAGACCCAGTACTTC. Protein product: CASSQRGGTQETQYF.

The V gene is TRBV5-1, the J gene TRBJ1-4; possibly TRBD1 for D (6 bases). The CDR3 has 16 amino acids. Germline V lookup: CDR1 SGHRS, CDR2 YFSETQ. Trimming shortened V by 4 bases and J by 4 bases, and 17 bases separated the two germline ends. The CDR3 here is CASSQQGGSSNEKLFF. As DNA, the CDR3 is TGCGCCAGCAGCCAACAAGGGGGATCTAGTAATGAAAAACTGTTTTTT.

The chain combines TRBV6-5 with TRBJ1-5; 9 bases are shared with TRBD1. V was pared by 5 bases and J by 7 bases, with 6 bases of the junction left unmatched. Germline values: CDR1 MNHEY, CDR2 SVGAGI. This CDR3 region has 14 residues. CDR3 DNA: TGTGCCAGCAGTCCCGGGACAGGGAGGCAGCCCCAGCATTTT. Encoded protein: CASSPGTGRQPQHF.

This chain joins TRBV2 and TRBJ1-4; possible D gene TRBD1, 5 bases. Germline V gene lookup returns CDR1 SNHLY and CDR2 FYNNEI. Trimming removed 6 bases at V and 8 bases at J, with 13 bases between. This CDR3 is 13 amino acids long. The CDR3 protein is CASRGDGREKLFF. The CDR3, as DNA: TGTGCCAGCAGGGGGGACGGCCGCGAAAAACTGTTTTTT.

The rearrangement joins TRBV19 to TRBJ1-2; maybe TRBD1 (6 bases). Trimming took 7 bases from V and 6 from J, leaving 15 bases between them. The CDR3 totals 13 residues. The germline V gene encodes CDR1 LNHDA and CDR2 SQIVND (reference sequence). This chain's CDR3 is CASKLQGTDGYTF. CDR3 bases: TGTGCCAGTAAGCTACAGGGAACAGATGGCTACACCTTC. Full variable domain (rest looked up from reference TRBV19 and TRBJ1-2): DGGITQSPKYLFRKEGQNVTLSCEQNLNHDAMYWYRQDPGQGLRLIYYSQIVNDFQKGDIAEGYSVSREKKESFPLTVTSAQKNPTAFYLCASKLQGTDGYTFGSGTRLTVV.

This clone was counted only a few times. V gene TRBV13 combines with J gene TRBJ1-1, with D tentatively TRBD1 (6 bases). The CDR3 covers 15 residues. Trimming stripped 4 bases from V and 1 base from J, with 13 bases between. Germline V gives CDR1 PRHDT, CDR2 FYEKMQ (reference sequence). The CDR3 spells CASSSFGGPNTEAFF. CDR3 DNA: TGTGCCAGCAGCTCTTTCGGGGGCCCGAACACTGAAGCTTTCTTT.

The chain is built from TRBV23-1 and TRBJ2-7; perhaps TRBD1 as D (6 bases). TRBV23-1 is flagged as an ORF with uncertain function. Trimming stripped 0 bases from V and 2 bases from J, with 17 bases between. The length of the CDR3 is 17 residues. The chain's CDR3 is CASSQSDLTGLPYEQYF. As DNA, the CDR3 is TGCGCCAGCAGTCAATCCGACCTAACAGGGCTTCCCTACGAGCAGTACTTC.

The V call is TRBV5-4, the J call TRBJ2-7; D may correspond to TRBD1 or TRBD2 (6 bases each). This CDR3 region has 15 residues. V lost 4 bases and J 7 bases, leaving 21 bases between the germline ends. CDR1 is SGHNT, CDR2 YYREEE, per germline (reference sequence). The CDR3 loop reads CASSTDGGPSREQYF. As DNA, the CDR3 is TGTGCCAGCAGCACGGATGGGGGGCCCTCGAGGGAGCAGTACTTC.

The gene calls are TRBV5-6 and TRBJ1-6; maybe TRBD1 (5 bases). Germline V lookup: CDR1 SGHDT, CDR2 YYEEEE. The length of the CDR3 is 15 residues. Trimming removed 1 base from V and 5 bases from J, with 10 bases in between. The CDR3 DNA reads as TGTGCCAGCAGCTTGCCAGGGTTTCATAATTCACCCCTCCACTTT. This translates into CASSLPGFHNSPLHF. The entire variable domain, with the rest obtained from reference TRBV5-6 and TRBJ1-6, is as follows: DAGVTQSPTHLIKTRGQQVTLRCSPKSGHDTVSWYQQALGQGPQFIFQYYEEEERQRGNFPDRFSGHQFPNYSSELNVNALLLGDSALYLCASSLPGFHNSPLHFGNGTRLTVT.

The chain has TRBV20-1 and TRBJ2-7; no firm D call. CDR1 is DFQATT and CDR2 is SNEGSKA in the germline V gene (reference sequence). Trimming pared 3 bases from V and 10 bases from J, leaving 10 bases between. This CDR3 contains 10 residues. The CDR3 DNA reads as TGCAGTGCTAGTGATTTGGATCAGTACTTC. The encoded protein is CSASDLDQYF.

This clone has just a few counts. The chain carries TRBV27 and TRBJ1-2, with D possibly TRBD1 on 5 matching bases. Trimming took off 5 bases at V and 2 bases at J, with 15 bases between the two ends. This CDR3 is built from 15 residues. Per germline, CDR1 MNHEY and CDR2 SMNVEV (reference sequence). The CDR3 region is CASSPLGEINYGYTF. CDR3 nucleotide sequence: TGTGCCAGCAGTCCCTTAGGGGAAATAAACTATGGCTACACCTTC.

V and J are TRBV6-1 and TRBJ1-4; D not certain. This CDR3 has 14 residues. V lost 6 bases, J lost 0 bases, and 8 bases lay in between. Germline values: CDR1 MNHNS, CDR2 SASEGT. CDR3 in amino acids: CASREGATNEKLFF. Here the CDR3 DNA reads TGTGCCAGCAGAGAGGGTGCAACTAATGAAAAACTGTTTTTT.

This clone was detected only once. This sequence joins TRBV2 and TRBJ2-2; no definite D call. Looked up from germline, CDR1 is SNHLY and CDR2 is FYNNEI. The V gene lost 5 bases and the J gene lost 5 bases, with 6 bases spanning the gap. This CDR3 contains 12 residues. The CDR3 bases are TGTGCCAGCAGTTGGGGAACCGGGGAGCTGTTTTTT. Amino acid sequence: CASSWGTGELFF.

V is TRBV30 and J is TRBJ1-6, with D possibly matching TRBD1 (5 bases). The germline V gene encodes CDR1 GTSNPN and CDR2 SVGIG (reference sequence). The CDR3 totals 13 residues. The V end was cut by 4 bases, the J end by 7 bases, with 11 bases between. The CDR3: CAWKRDFNSPLHF. The CDR3 DNA reads TGTGCCTGGAAACGGGACTTCAATTCACCCCTCCACTTT.

The chain uses TRBV4-3 and TRBJ2-7, with 8 bases lining up with TRBD1. Germline CDR1 reads LGHNA; CDR2 reads YSLEER. This CDR3 comprises 16 residues. V dropped 4 bases and J dropped 4; count of bases not matched to a gene: 12. The DNA for the CDR3 is TGCGCCAGCAGCCCGCTCCTCGCAGGGGGCACGTACGAGCAGTACTTC. This encodes CASSPLLAGGTYEQYF.

The rearrangement uses TRBV19 and TRBJ2-5; TRBD1 is a possible D gene (6 bases). The DNA end favors TRBJ2-7, so the J call may be wrong. Germline V gene sequence: CDR1 LNHDA, CDR2 SQIVND (reference sequence). The CDR3 sequence is 13 residues long. CDR3 sequence: CASSRARGSEQYF. CDR3 bases: TGTGCCAGTAGTCGTGCCAGGGGTAGCGAGCAGTACTTC.

This sequence joins TRBV6-4 and TRBJ2-1; D unclear. Germline V gene data show CDR1 as MRHNA and CDR2 as SNTAGT. This CDR3 contains 13 residues. Trimming removed 2 bases at V and 6 bases at J, with 8 bases between. This CDR3 is CASSDGFSNEQFF. As DNA, the CDR3 is TGTGCCAGCAGTGACGGCTTCTCCAATGAGCAGTTCTTC.

J is TRBJ1-2 and V is TRBV6-5, with D possibly TRBD1 on 6 matching bases. CDR3 length: 15 amino acids. CDR1 is MNHEY, CDR2 SVGAGI, per germline. V dropped 0 bases and J dropped 8 bases, with 16 bases sitting between them. CDR3 amino acids: CASSYSITGLRGYTF. The CDR3 DNA reads as TGTGCCAGCAGTTACTCGATCACAGGGTTGCGGGGCTACACCTTC.